A single sample is the source of the 31 T cell receptor beta chains below, sequenced in a study of blood T cell repertoires in COVID-19. TCRdb's table, derived via immunoSEQ multiplex PCR, lists solely in-frame clones and lacks some. The sample lists 110,000 to 150,000 clones, around three quarters seen once, with 4.2% in the top ten. The sample consisted of peripheral blood. The origin of the receptors is a man between 60 and 75 years old with acute or convalescent COVID-19.

This rearrangement joins TRBV11-3 to TRBJ2-7; D is possibly TRBD1 (5 bases). V lost 2 bases and J lost 3, with 17 bases in between. Germline V gene data show CDR1 as SGHNT and CDR2 as YENEEA. The CDR3 has 16 residues. CDR3 DNA: TGTGCCAGCAGCTTACATTCCGGCGCCCAGGGCTACGAGCAGTACTTC. Translating gives CASSLHSGAQGYEQYF.

The V gene is TRBV11-2, the J gene TRBJ2-1, with D possibly TRBD2 on 5 matching bases. Per the germline V gene, CDR1 is SGHAT and CDR2 is FQNNGV. The CDR3 spans 15 residues. With 2 bases removed from V and 5 bases from J, the gap between germline ends came to 13 bases. This chain's CDR3 is CASSLTGIPNNEQFF. The CDR3 coding sequence is TGTGCCAGCAGCTTAACCGGGATCCCGAACAATGAGCAGTTCTTC.

V and J are TRBV27 and TRBJ2-7; TRBD2 is a possible D gene (6 bases). The CDR3 loop spans 14 amino acids. Germline V CDR1 and CDR2: MNHEY, SMNVEV (reference sequence). V gave up 4 bases and J gave up 3 bases, with 13 bases separating them. CDR3 coding DNA: TGTGCCAGCAGTTGGACTACCCGGGACTACGAGCAGTACTTC. The encoded protein is CASSWTTRDYEQYF.

The CDR3 DNA follows: TGCAGCGTTGAGGGACTAACGAGAACTGAAGCTTTCTTT. Protein sequence: CSVEGLTRTEAFF. This chain joins TRBV29-1 and TRBJ1-1; D perhaps matches TRBD1 (5 bases). V lost 3 bases and J lost 5, with 13 bases in between. This CDR3 has 13 residues. Germline values: CDR1 SQVTM, CDR2 ANQGSEA.

The chain has TRBV6-5 and TRBJ1-2; no reliable D call. CDR1 is MNHEY, CDR2 SVGAGI, per germline. The CDR3 covers 11 residues. V dropped 8 bases and J dropped 3 bases, with 7 bases sitting between them. The CDR3 protein is CASGTDYGYTF. In DNA form, the CDR3 reads TGTGCCAGCGGTACGGACTATGGCTACACCTTC.

The V and J genes are TRBV6-5 and TRBJ2-5; 14 positions match TRBD2. V was pared by 6 bases and J by 7 bases, with 7 bases of the junction left unmatched. CDR1 is MNHEY, CDR2 SVGAGI, per germline. This CDR3 spans 15 amino acids. The CDR3 coding sequence is TGTGCCAGCAGCTGGGGACTAGCGGGAGAGATGACCCAGTACTTC. Amino acid sequence: CASSWGLAGEMTQYF.

The chain has TRBV21-1 and TRBJ1-4; the table calls TRBD1, which could not be checked here. TRBV21-1 is assigned pseudogene status. This CDR3 is 17 amino acids long. CDR3 amino acids: CASSKSAARGLYEKLFF. The DNA of the CDR3 is TGTGCCAGCAGCAAATCAGCCGCAAGGGGCCTTTATGAAAAACTGTTTTTT.

The V and J genes are TRBV4-1 and TRBJ2-7; TRBD1 matches 7 bases. The CDR3 loop spans 16 amino acids. J was trimmed by 2 bases and V by 1 base; bases with no gene match: 8. Germline CDR1 and CDR2: MGHRA and YSYEKL. The CDR3 nucleotides are TGCGCCAGCAGCCAAGTCCCCGGGACAGCAACCTACGAGCAGTACTTC. Translated, it gives CASSQVPGTATYEQYF.

This rearrangement joins TRBV6-5 to TRBJ1-1; no clear D. Germline assignment: CDR1 MNHEY and CDR2 SVGAGI. V gave up 6 bases and J gave up 0 bases, with 11 bases separating them. The CDR3 is 14 amino acids. CDR3 loop: CASSPDILNTEAFF. CDR3 DNA sequence: TGTGCCAGCAGCCCAGACATCCTGAACACTGAAGCTTTCTTT.

The chain recombines TRBV28 with TRBJ2-1; 7 nucleotides agree with TRBD1. This CDR3 is 14 amino acids long. Germline trimming cut 5 bases from V and 1 base from J; bases unmatched to any gene: 2. Germline V gives CDR1 MDHEN, CDR2 SYDVKM. The CDR3 protein is CASSRTGSYNEQFF. CDR3 nucleotide sequence: TGTGCCAGCAGTCGGACAGGTTCCTACAATGAGCAGTTCTTC.

In its sample, this clone was seen once. V is TRBV30 and J is TRBJ2-1; TRBD1 matches at 8 bases. The CDR3 sequence is 13 residues long. V trimming: 4 bases; J trimming: 7 bases; junction bases outside the gene matches: 6. Germline V gene data show CDR1 as GTSNPN and CDR2 as SVGIG (reference sequence). The CDR3 DNA reads TGTGCCTGGACACCGCGGGACAGGAATGAGCAGTTCTTC. Residues: CAWTPRDRNEQFF.

The chain employs TRBV10-3 and TRBJ1-5; 9 bases align to TRBD1. Germline CDR1 reads ENHRY; CDR2 reads SYGVKD. The CDR3 has 15 residues. Trimming at V came to 2 bases and at J to 6 bases, leaving 5 bases not matched to a gene. CDR3 residues: CAISEDRGFGQPQHF. CDR3 bases: TGTGCCATCAGTGAGGACAGGGGGTTTGGTCAGCCCCAGCATTTT.

This chain links TRBV5-1 with TRBJ2-3, with TRBD2 matching over 10 bases. The junction had 8 bases not matched to a gene; V was cut back by 3 bases and J by 4 bases. CDR1 is SGHRS, CDR2 YFSETQ, per germline. This CDR3 is 16 amino acids long. CDR3 coding DNA: TGCGCCAGCAGCTCACCAAGCGGGAGGGGGGCAGATACGCAGTATTTT. Its translation is CASSSPSGRGADTQYF.

V usage is TRBV4-1 and J usage is TRBJ1-1; possible D gene TRBD1, 5 bases. Trimming took 3 bases from V and 0 from J, leaving 14 bases between them. CDR3 length: 16 amino acids. The germline V gene encodes CDR1 MGHRA and CDR2 YSYEKL. The CDR3 DNA reads TGCGCCAGCAGCCACATCGGGGGGGGGATGAACACTGAAGCTTTCTTT. Amino acids: CASSHIGGGMNTEAFF.

This clone was counted a few times. The genes are TRBV6-5 and TRBJ1-2; no definite D call. Germline CDR1 reads MNHEY; CDR2 reads SVGAGI. This CDR3 spans 14 amino acids. V was shortened by 6 bases and J by 4 bases, with 15 bases between the two germline ends. The CDR3 DNA reads TGTGCCAGCAGAGGAGCGAATCGAGCCTATGGCTACACCTTC. It specifies CASRGANRAYGYTF.

This clone was detected a few times. V and J are TRBV11-2 and TRBJ2-1; TRBD2 is a possible D gene (5 bases). There are 15 residues in the CDR3. V gave up 0 bases and J gave up 4 bases, with 10 bases separating them. In germline, CDR1 is SGHAT, CDR2 FQNNGV. Written as DNA, the CDR3 is TGTGCCAGCAGCTTAGATCGAGGGAGTTACAATGAGCAGTTCTTC. Its translation is CASSLDRGSYNEQFF.

V usage is TRBV24-1 and J usage is TRBJ2-2; the D is unclear. The CDR3 length is 12 residues. Between the trimmed V and J ends, which lost 4 bases and 5 bases, there was a span of 4 bases. CDR1 is KGHDR, CDR2 SFDVKD, per germline. The CDR3 protein is CATSEQTGELFF. The CDR3 DNA reads TGTGCCACCAGTGAACAGACCGGGGAGCTGTTTTTT.

The V gene is TRBV7-2, the J gene TRBJ2-3; D is perhaps TRBD1 (6 bases). The length of the CDR3 is 14 residues. From germline, CDR1 is SGHTA and CDR2 FQGNSA. Trimming took 3 bases from V and 5 from J, leaving 12 bases between them. This CDR3 is CASSLGAVGDTQYF. As DNA, the CDR3 is TGTGCCAGCAGCTTGGGGGCAGTGGGAGATACGCAGTATTTT.

The CDR3: CASSQLPFSGRGTDTQYF. As DNA, the CDR3 is TGCGCCAGCAGCCAATTACCCTTTAGCGGGAGGGGGACAGATACGCAGTATTTT. The chain carries TRBV4-1 and TRBJ2-3; TRBD2 aligns across 11 bases. The CDR3 extends over 18 amino acids. J gave up 3 bases and V 2 bases, and 10 bases lay outside the gene matches. Germline CDR1 reads MGHRA; CDR2 reads YSYEKL.

The chain recombines TRBV19 with TRBJ2-7; D possibly corresponds to TRBD1 (6 bases). Looked up from germline, CDR1 is LNHDA and CDR2 is SQIVND (reference sequence). The V end lost 5 bases, the J end lost 4 bases, and 15 bases lay between the germline ends. CDR3 size: 14 residues. The chain's CDR3 is CASSQQGVRYEQYF. CDR3 nucleotides: TGTGCCAGTAGTCAACAGGGCGTTAGGTACGAGCAGTACTTC.

This clone was counted many times. Within the sample, other DNA sequences also encode this same CDR3. V usage is TRBV5-1 and J usage is TRBJ1-1; 9 nucleotides align to TRBD1. This CDR3 spans 14 amino acids. Trimming took 4 bases from V and 5 from J; bases not matched to a gene: 6. CDR1 SGHRS and CDR2 YFSETQ come from the germline V gene. CDR3 coding DNA: TGCGCCAGCAGCCATGGGACAGGGAATACTGAAGCTTTCTTT. It specifies CASSHGTGNTEAFF.

As DNA, the CDR3 is TGTGCCAGCAGCCCCCTGGCGGGGAAAGAGACCCAGTACTTC. The encoded protein is CASSPLAGKETQYF. The V gene is TRBV7-8, the J gene TRBJ2-5; D might be TRBD2 (6 bases). The ends were cut back, 5 bases at V and 3 bases at J, with 13 bases in the middle. CDR1 is SGHVS, CDR2 FQNEAQ, per germline. CDR3 length: 14 amino acids. Drawing the rest from reference TRBV7-8 and TRBJ2-5, the complete variable domain is GAGVSQSPRYKVAKRGQDVALRCDPISGHVSLFWYQQALGQGPEFLTYFQNEAQLDKSGLPSDRFFAERPEGSVSTLKIQRTQQEDSAVYLCASSPLAGKETQYFGPGTRLLVL.

This clone was recorded once. The chain uses TRBV19 and TRBJ1-1; D unresolved. CDR3 size: 14 residues. Germline V CDR1 and CDR2: LNHDA, SQIVND (reference sequence). V lost 0 bases and J 1 base, leaving 6 bases between the germline ends. CDR3 DNA sequence: TGTGCCAGTAGTATAGACTCGGGGAACACTGAAGCTTTCTTT. This codes for CASSIDSGNTEAFF.

The V gene is TRBV14, the J gene TRBJ2-2; weak D call: TRBD1 (6 bases). Trimming pared 4 bases from V and 9 bases from J, leaving 15 bases between. The CDR3 runs to 14 residues. The V gene's germline CDR1 is SGHDN and CDR2 FVKESK. CDR3 in amino acids: CASSRLRGRRELFF. The CDR3 nucleotides read TGTGCCAGCAGCCGCTTAAGGGGGAGAAGGGAGCTGTTTTTT.

The sample holds one count of this clone. The genes are TRBV10-1 and TRBJ2-3; 7 bases align to TRBD2. Germline CDR1 and CDR2: WNHNN and SYGVQD (reference sequence). J was trimmed by 7 bases and V by 6 bases; bases with no gene match: 10. This CDR3 comprises 14 residues. CDR3 nucleotide sequence: TGCGCCAGCAGCACGGGACTGGGGACTAATACGCAGTATTTT. The encoded protein is CASSTGLGTNTQYF.

This chain uses TRBV6-5 with TRBJ1-1, with TRBD1 matching 9 bases. The CDR3 consists of 15 residues. Germline CDR1 is MNHEY and CDR2 is SVGAGI. V lost 2 bases, J lost 5 bases, and 6 bases stayed unmatched. The CDR3 nucleotides read TGTGCCAGCAGTTACATCGGGACAGGGCGGACTGAAGCTTTCTTT. It translates to CASSYIGTGRTEAFF.

The V and J genes are TRBV5-1 and TRBJ2-7; D is uncertain. Germline CDR1 SGHRS, CDR2 YFSETQ. The CDR3 spans 13 residues. With 1 base removed from V and 4 bases from J, the gap between germline ends came to 9 bases. The CDR3 spells CASSLLSEYEQYF. The DNA of the CDR3 is TGCGCCAGCAGCTTGCTAAGCGAATACGAGCAGTACTTC.

The chain couples TRBV5-1 to TRBJ2-3; 9 positions agree with TRBD2. V lost 4 bases, J lost 4 bases, and 7 bases stayed unmatched. In germline, CDR1 is SGHRS, CDR2 YFSETQ. This CDR3 spans 15 amino acids. CDR3 loop: CASSPSGVGADTQYF. CDR3 nucleotide sequence: TGCGCCAGCAGCCCTAGCGGGGTGGGAGCAGATACGCAGTATTTT.

CDR3 DNA: TGCAGCGTCCCAAAACTCCGGGCAGGGATGTCTTCGGACACTGAAGCTTTCTTT. Translating it yields CSVPKLRAGMSSDTEAFF. V is TRBV29-1 and J is TRBJ1-1; possibly TRBD1 for D (5 bases). Germline values: CDR1 SQVTM, CDR2 ANQGSEA. With 6 bases removed from V and 3 bases from J, the gap between germline ends came to 29 bases. The CDR3 extends over 18 amino acids. Variable domain in full (rest from reference TRBV29-1 and TRBJ1-1): SAVISQKPSRDICQRGTSLTIQCQVDSQVTMMFWYRQQPGQSLTLIATANQGSEATYESGFVIDKFPISRPNLTFSTLTVSNMSPEDSSIYLCSVPKLRAGMSSDTEAFFGQGTRLTVV.

CDR3 DNA: TGTGCCAGCAGCTTAGCCACAAGTGGCTACACCTTC. Its protein product is CASSLATSGYTF. The V call is TRBV7-9, the J call TRBJ1-2; D is unresolved. The CDR3 spans 12 residues. The germline V gene has CDR1 SEHNR and CDR2 FQNEAQ (reference sequence). V was pared by 0 bases and J by 7 bases, with 6 bases between.

This chain connects TRBV4-1 to TRBJ1-4; TRBD1 is a possible D gene (6 bases). With 1 base removed from V and 6 bases from J, the gap between germline ends came to 18 bases. The CDR3 is made up of 17 amino acids. Germline V lookup: CDR1 MGHRA, CDR2 YSYEKL. The CDR3 here is CASSQGLGQRKDEKLFF. In nucleotides, the CDR3 is TGCGCCAGCAGCCAAGGGTTGGGACAAAGAAAGGATGAAAAACTGTTTTTT.